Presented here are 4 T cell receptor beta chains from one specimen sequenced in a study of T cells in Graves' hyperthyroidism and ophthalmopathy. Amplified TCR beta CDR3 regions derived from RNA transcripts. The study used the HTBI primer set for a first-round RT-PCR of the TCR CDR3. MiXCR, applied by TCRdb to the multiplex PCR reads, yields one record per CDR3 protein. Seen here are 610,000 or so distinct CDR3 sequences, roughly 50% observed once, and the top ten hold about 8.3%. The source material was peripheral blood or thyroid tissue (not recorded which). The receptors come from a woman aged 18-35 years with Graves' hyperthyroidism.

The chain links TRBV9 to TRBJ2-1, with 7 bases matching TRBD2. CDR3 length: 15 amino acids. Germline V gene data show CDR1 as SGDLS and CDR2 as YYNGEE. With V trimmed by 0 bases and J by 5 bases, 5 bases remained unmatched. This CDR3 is CASSVDGTIHNEQFF. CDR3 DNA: TGTGCCAGCAGCGTAGACGGGACTATTCACAATGAGCAGTTCTTC.

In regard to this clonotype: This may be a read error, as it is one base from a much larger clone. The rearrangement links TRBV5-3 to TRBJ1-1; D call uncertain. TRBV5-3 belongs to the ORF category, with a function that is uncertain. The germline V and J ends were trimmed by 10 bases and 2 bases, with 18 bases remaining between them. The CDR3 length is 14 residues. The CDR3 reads CACRWWGTNTEAFF. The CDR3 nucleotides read TGTGCCTGCAGATGGTGGGGAACAAACACTGAAGCTTTCTTT.

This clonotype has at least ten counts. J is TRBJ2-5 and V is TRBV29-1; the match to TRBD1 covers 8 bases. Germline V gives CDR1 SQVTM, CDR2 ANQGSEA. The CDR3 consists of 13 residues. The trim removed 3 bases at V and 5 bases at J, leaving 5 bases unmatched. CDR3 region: CSVDRGRGETQYF. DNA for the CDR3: TGCAGCGTTGACAGGGGGCGCGGTGAGACCCAGTACTTC. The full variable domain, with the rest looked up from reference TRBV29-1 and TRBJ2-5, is SAVISQKPSRDICQRGTSLTIQCQVDSQVTMMFWYRQQPGQSLTLIATANQGSEATYESGFVIDKFPISRPNLTFSTLTVSNMSPEDSSIYLCSVDRGRGETQYFGPGTRLLVL.

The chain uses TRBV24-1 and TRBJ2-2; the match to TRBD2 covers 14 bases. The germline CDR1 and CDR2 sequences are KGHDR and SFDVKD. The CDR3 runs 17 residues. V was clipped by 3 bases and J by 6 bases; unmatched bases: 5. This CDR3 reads CATSDIRTSGRPGELFF. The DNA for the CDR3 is TGTGCCACCAGTGATATACGGACTAGCGGGAGGCCCGGGGAGCTGTTTTTT.